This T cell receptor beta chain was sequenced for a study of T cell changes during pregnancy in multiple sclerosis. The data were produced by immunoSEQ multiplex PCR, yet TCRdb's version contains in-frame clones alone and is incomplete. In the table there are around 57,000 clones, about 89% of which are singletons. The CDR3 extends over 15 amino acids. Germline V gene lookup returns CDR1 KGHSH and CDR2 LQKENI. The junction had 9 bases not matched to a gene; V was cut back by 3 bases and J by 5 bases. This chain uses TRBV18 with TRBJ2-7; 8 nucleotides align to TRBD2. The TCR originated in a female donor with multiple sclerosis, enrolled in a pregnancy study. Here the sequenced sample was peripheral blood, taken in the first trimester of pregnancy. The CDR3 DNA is TGTGCCAGCTCACCTCCGAGGACGGGAGGGGACGAGCAGTACTTC. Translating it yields CASSPPRTGGDEQYF.